Listed here is a single TCR beta chain. Its antigen is still unknown. The data originate from a study of cytomegalovirus exposure and HLA in healthy donors. Study-level points and caveats: TCR beta sequences reportedly predicted most subjects' HLA-A and HLA-B alleles accurately.

The PCR employed 60 Vbeta primers together with 13 Jbeta primers. Profiling relied on immunoSEQ multiplex PCR, and the TCRdb table lists in-frame clones only, not all of them. The sample yields tens of thousands of clones, roughly 81% seen once. V shed 5 bases, J shed 0 bases, and the junction held 5 bases outside the gene matches. The CDR3 has 15 residues. Germline V gives CDR1 MDHEN, CDR2 SYDVKM. The V gene is TRBV28, the J gene TRBJ2-7; 9 bases match TRBD2. Material for sequencing was PBMCs. The TCR originated in a woman between 18 and 29 years old in good health and CMV-seropositive. CDR3 bases: TGTGCCAGCAGTCGGACTAGCGCCAGCTCCTACGAGCAGTACTTC. Translation gives CASSRTSASSYEQYF.